The 30 T cell receptor beta chains listed next were all sequenced from one sample in a study of cytomegalovirus exposure and HLA in healthy donors. The PCR had 60 Vbeta and 13 Jbeta primers. TCRdb's copy holds only in-frame clones and misses some; the assay was immunoSEQ multiplex PCR. Here the sample spans some 210,000 clones, 70% to 80% being singletons. Input material: PBMCs. The receptor set was obtained from a woman in her twenties or thirties in good health and CMV-seropositive.

Regarding this clone: At one end, the junction sequence differs from germline, possibly due to a read error. The V gene is TRBV7-9, the J gene TRBJ1-2; D is undetermined. Germline CDR1 SEHNR, CDR2 FQNEAQ (reference sequence). CDR3 length: 12 residues. DNA of the CDR3: TGTACCAGCAGCCGCCTGGCCTATGGCTACACCTTC. Its translation is CTSSRLAYGYTF.

CDR3 nucleotides: TGTGCCAGCAGCCCCGGACAGAGCTCCTACAATGAGCAGTTCTTC. Protein sequence: CASSPGQSSYNEQFF. V usage is TRBV11-3 and J usage is TRBJ2-1; possible D gene TRBD1, 6 bases. This CDR3 is built from 15 residues. CDR1 and CDR2 (germline): SGHNT, YENEEA. Trimming shortened V by 5 bases and J by 0 bases, and 11 bases separated the two germline ends.

The rearrangement uses TRBV5-4 and TRBJ2-3, with TRBD2 matching 9 bases. Germline lookup yields CDR1 SGHNT and CDR2 YYREEE (reference sequence). There are 14 residues in the CDR3. V dropped 2 bases and J dropped 4; count of bases not matched to a gene: 2. CDR3 coding DNA: TGTGCCAGCAGCTTACGACTAGCGGCAGATACGCAGTATTTT. This translates into CASSLRLAADTQYF.

V gene TRBV10-3 combines with J gene TRBJ2-2; D gene unclear. Germline-derived CDR1 and CDR2 are ENHRY and SYGVKD. This CDR3 comprises 17 residues. V was clipped by 0 bases and J by 7 bases, with 18 bases between them. The CDR3 DNA is TGTGCCATCAGTGAGTCCGCTTTCAGGTCCGCTGGCGGGGAGCTGTTTTTT. This encodes CAISESAFRSAGGELFF.

The V gene is TRBV7-2, the J gene TRBJ2-2; the D gene is possibly TRBD2 (6 bases). Looked up from germline, CDR1 is SGHTA and CDR2 is FQGNSA. The CDR3 has 15 amino acids. Trimming shortened V by 5 bases and J by 5 bases, and 15 bases separated the two germline ends. The CDR3 DNA sequence: TGTGCCAGCAGCCCGCTAGCGACTATGACCGGGGAGCTGTTTTTT. Encoded protein: CASSPLATMTGELFF.

A few counts support this clone. This chain connects TRBV6-4 to TRBJ2-1, with 11 bases matching TRBD2. The V gene's germline CDR1 is MRHNA and CDR2 SNTAGT. The CDR3 has 16 amino acids. With V trimmed by 0 bases and J by 4 bases, 2 bases remained unmatched. This CDR3 reads CASSDSASGGYNEQFF. The CDR3 DNA sequence: TGTGCCAGCAGTGACTCGGCTAGCGGGGGGTACAATGAGCAGTTCTTC.

V and J are TRBV19 and TRBJ1-2; D perhaps matches TRBD1 (6 bases). The germline V gene has CDR1 LNHDA and CDR2 SQIVND (reference sequence). Deletions cut 4 bases from V and 4 bases from J, with 13 bases between. CDR3 size: 14 residues. The CDR3, as DNA: TGTGCCAGTAGTACCGTCGACAGGAGCTATGGCTACACCTTC. It yields the protein CASSTVDRSYGYTF.

In this sample, this clone turned up a few times. This sequence joins TRBV6-6 and TRBJ2-7; perhaps TRBD2 as D (5 bases). V shed 5 bases and J shed 0 bases, with 14 bases lying between them. This CDR3 has 15 residues. Germline V gene lookup returns CDR1 MNHNY and CDR2 SVGAGI (reference sequence). The CDR3: CASSGRATSSYEQYF. CDR3 sequence (DNA): TGTGCCAGCAGTGGGCGGGCCACAAGCTCCTACGAGCAGTACTTC.

The chain joins TRBV19 to TRBJ2-7, with a tentative D call TRBD1 (6 bases). Trimming took 3 bases from V and 0 from J, leaving 12 bases between them. The CDR3 runs 15 residues. The germline V gene encodes CDR1 LNHDA and CDR2 SQIVND (reference sequence). CDR3 sequence (DNA): TGTGCCAGTAGTATGTCAGGGGAGTCCTCCTACGAGCAGTACTTC. Encoded protein: CASSMSGESSYEQYF.

This rearrangement joins TRBV18 to TRBJ1-1, with 8 bases lining up with TRBD1. CDR3 length: 16 amino acids. Trimming at V came to 6 bases and at J to 4 bases, leaving 13 bases not matched to a gene. Germline-derived CDR1 and CDR2 are KGHSH and LQKENI. This CDR3 reads CASSSAPGGIVTEAFF. DNA for the CDR3: TGTGCCAGCTCGTCAGCGCCAGGGGGCATTGTCACTGAAGCTTTCTTT.

V is TRBV11-3 and J is TRBJ2-3; 7 bases align to TRBD1. The trim removed 3 bases at V and 4 bases at J, leaving 4 bases unmatched. CDR3 length equals 14 residues. Germline CDR1 is SGHNT and CDR2 is YENEEA. The CDR3 protein is CASSLRGRADTQYF. The CDR3 region has the DNA TGTGCCAGCAGCTTGAGGGGGCGGGCAGATACGCAGTATTTT.

This chain joins TRBV6-5 and TRBJ2-7, with 11 bases identical to TRBD1. The CDR3 has 14 residues. Unmatched junction bases numbered 3, after V lost 6 bases and J lost 2 bases. The V gene's germline CDR1 is MNHEY and CDR2 SVGAGI. The CDR3 reads CASRKGQGAYEQYF. The CDR3 nucleotides are TGTGCCAGCAGGAAGGGACAGGGGGCCTACGAGCAGTACTTC.

The rearrangement joins TRBV7-2 to TRBJ2-1, with TRBD2 as a possible D gene (6 bases). The CDR3 is 14 amino acids. V shed 1 base and J shed 7 bases, with 11 bases lying between them. CDR1 SGHTA and CDR2 FQGNSA come from the germline V gene. The chain's CDR3 is CASSLVFGGNEQFF. Written as DNA, the CDR3 is TGTGCCAGCAGCTTAGTTTTCGGAGGGAATGAGCAGTTCTTC.

The chain joins TRBV19 to TRBJ1-2; 12 bases align to TRBD1. V gave up 7 bases and J gave up 8 bases; unmatched junction bases: 5. The CDR3 is 13 amino acids. The V gene's germline CDR1 is LNHDA and CDR2 SQIVND (reference sequence). In DNA, the CDR3 is TGTGCCAGTACCCGGGACAGGGGGCGAGGCTACACCTTC. It translates to CASTRDRGRGYTF. Full variable domain (remainder filled in from reference TRBV19 and TRBJ1-2): DGGITQSPKYLFRKEGQNVTLSCEQNLNHDAMYWYRQDPGQGLRLIYYSQIVNDFQKGDIAEGYSVSREKKESFPLTVTSAQKNPTAFYLCASTRDRGRGYTFGSGTRLTVV.

The gene calls are TRBV5-4 and TRBJ2-3; TRBD2 aligns across 14 bases. Germline V gene lookup returns CDR1 SGHNT and CDR2 YYREEE (reference sequence). CDR3 length: 15 amino acids. V lost 3 bases and J lost 6; bases outside the gene matches: 3. CDR3 residues: CASSWGLAGADTQYF. CDR3 DNA sequence: TGTGCCAGCAGCTGGGGACTAGCGGGAGCGGATACGCAGTATTTT.

The chain carries TRBV5-1 and TRBJ1-5; D is undetermined. The CDR3 runs to 15 residues. Germline V gene lookup returns CDR1 SGHRS and CDR2 YFSETQ. Trimming shortened V by 0 bases and J by 3 bases, and 10 bases separated the two germline ends. The CDR3 DNA follows: TGCGCCAGCAGCTTGGTAGGGAGCGTCAATCAGCCCCAGCATTTT. It encodes CASSLVGSVNQPQHF.

CDR3 sequence (DNA): TGTGCCAGCAGCCCGAGACTAGCGGGGGAAGAGACCCAGTACTTC. Its protein is CASSPRLAGEETQYF. V and J are TRBV11-2 and TRBJ2-5; 12 bases map to TRBD2. The CDR3 contains 15 residues. The V gene's germline CDR1 is SGHAT and CDR2 FQNNGV. The ends lost 5 bases at V and 3 bases at J; junction bases unmatched: 4.

The chain carries TRBV11-2 and TRBJ2-7, with 7 bases fitting TRBD1. Unmatched junction bases numbered 5, after V lost 3 bases and J lost 3 bases. CDR3 length: 14 residues. Germline CDR1 and CDR2: SGHAT and FQNNGV. CDR3 protein: CASSFQRTGYEQYF. The CDR3 DNA is TGTGCCAGCAGCTTTCAGAGGACAGGCTACGAGCAGTACTTC.

This clone was recorded once. The chain employs TRBV29-1 and TRBJ2-5; 11 bases fit TRBD2. V shed 7 bases, J shed 7 bases, and the junction held 11 bases outside the gene matches. The germline gives CDR1 SQVTM, CDR2 ANQGSEA. This CDR3 is 14 amino acids long. This CDR3 is CSALSGRVRGTQYF. CDR3 DNA: TGCAGCGCGCTTAGCGGGAGGGTTCGGGGGACCCAGTACTTC.

The genes are TRBV6-5 and TRBJ2-1; 16 bases are shared with TRBD2. The germline gives CDR1 MNHEY, CDR2 SVGAGI. CDR3 length: 16 residues. V lost 4 bases, J lost 12 bases, and 9 bases stayed unmatched. The CDR3 loop reads CASSLQGLAGGFAQFF. CDR3 nucleotides: TGTGCCAGCAGTTTACAGGGACTAGCGGGGGGGTTTGCGCAGTTCTTC.

This rearrangement joins TRBV7-2 to TRBJ2-1, with 11 positions matching TRBD2. Looked up from germline, CDR1 is SGHTA and CDR2 is FQGNSA. Unmatched junction bases numbered 10, after V lost 5 bases and J lost 4 bases. This CDR3 has 17 residues. The CDR3: CASSNPPTSGAYNEQFF. The DNA for the CDR3 is TGTGCCAGCAGCAACCCTCCGACTAGCGGGGCTTACAATGAGCAGTTCTTC.

This clone was seen a single time. J is TRBJ2-1 and V is TRBV27; 14 bases fit TRBD2. Looked up from germline, CDR1 is MNHEY and CDR2 is SMNVEV (reference sequence). CDR3 length: 20 residues. The trim removed 5 bases at V and 0 bases at J, leaving 12 bases unmatched. CDR3 sequence: CASSKSSGTSGRNSYNEQFF. DNA for the CDR3: TGTGCCAGCAGTAAAAGTTCCGGGACTAGCGGGAGAAACTCCTACAATGAGCAGTTCTTC.

In this sample, this clone turned up a few times. The chain carries TRBV30 and TRBJ2-5, with TRBD2 identical over 12 bases. Trimming took 2 bases from V and 5 from J; bases not matched to a gene: 9. CDR3 length equals 16 residues. Germline CDR1 GTSNPN, CDR2 SVGIG (reference sequence). The CDR3 region has the DNA TGTGCCTGGAGTAAAGTTGGGACTAGCGGGCTCGAGACCCAGTACTTC. Protein: CAWSKVGTSGLETQYF.

The chain recombines TRBV28 with TRBJ2-1, with 13 bases matching TRBD2. The germline gives CDR1 MDHEN, CDR2 SYDVKM. The CDR3 is 15 residues long. V dropped 4 bases and J dropped 8; count of bases not matched to a gene: 5. The CDR3, as DNA: TGTGCCAGCAGTTGGACTAGCGGGAGCGTGGATGAGCAGTTCTTC. It yields the protein CASSWTSGSVDEQFF.

V and J are TRBV28 and TRBJ2-6; no clear D gene. Trimming took off 3 bases at V and 0 bases at J, with 18 bases between the two ends. The CDR3 runs 19 residues. The germline V gene has CDR1 MDHEN and CDR2 SYDVKM. CDR3 amino acids: CASSFIPRQASSGANVLTF. For the CDR3, the DNA is TGTGCCAGCAGTTTCATCCCCCGGCAGGCCAGCTCTGGGGCCAACGTCCTGACTTTC.

The chain carries TRBV5-4 and TRBJ2-5; the D gene is possibly TRBD1 (6 bases). The CDR3 has 16 residues. Trimming took off 3 bases at V and 6 bases at J, with 21 bases between the two ends. Germline CDR1 is SGHNT and CDR2 is YYREEE (reference sequence). This chain's CDR3 is CASSSSTTGPGKTQYF. The CDR3 DNA sequence: TGTGCCAGCAGCTCCTCTACGACAGGTCCGGGGAAGACCCAGTACTTC.

This chain joins TRBV27 and TRBJ2-7, with TRBD1 matching 7 bases. Germline V lookup: CDR1 MNHEY, CDR2 SMNVEV (reference sequence). The CDR3 runs 17 residues. V was clipped by 0 bases and J by 1 base; unmatched bases: 9. The CDR3 protein is CASSLSGSVTGSYEQYF. CDR3 in DNA: TGTGCCAGCAGTTTATCAGGTTCCGTGACAGGGTCCTACGAGCAGTACTTC.

The CDR3 spells CAHTSGGTGELFF. The DNA for the CDR3 is TGTGCCCACACTAGCGGGGGAACCGGGGAGCTGTTTTTT. This rearrangement joins TRBV10-3 to TRBJ2-2; 11 nucleotides match TRBD2. This CDR3 spans 13 amino acids. Germline assignment: CDR1 ENHRY and CDR2 SYGVKD. J lost 5 bases, V lost 11 bases, and 4 bases had no gene match.

The DNA of the CDR3 is TGTGCCAGTAGTATTGGCAGGGCAGGGACTGAAGCTTTCTTT. This translates into CASSIGRAGTEAFF. The J gene is TRBJ1-1, the V gene TRBV19; the D gene is possibly TRBD1 (5 bases). This CDR3 comprises 14 residues. V lost 3 bases, J lost 5 bases, and 13 bases lay in between. Germline CDR1 LNHDA, CDR2 SQIVND (reference sequence).

The chain couples TRBV10-3 to TRBJ1-2, with a weak D call TRBD1 (6 bases). Germline values: CDR1 ENHRY, CDR2 SYGVKD. Trimming shortened V by 2 bases and J by 7 bases, and 14 bases separated the two germline ends. This CDR3 region has 14 residues. CDR3 nucleotide sequence: TGTGCCATCAGTGAGGGGGCAGGGGCGGGTGGCTACACCTTC. It specifies CAISEGAGAGGYTF.